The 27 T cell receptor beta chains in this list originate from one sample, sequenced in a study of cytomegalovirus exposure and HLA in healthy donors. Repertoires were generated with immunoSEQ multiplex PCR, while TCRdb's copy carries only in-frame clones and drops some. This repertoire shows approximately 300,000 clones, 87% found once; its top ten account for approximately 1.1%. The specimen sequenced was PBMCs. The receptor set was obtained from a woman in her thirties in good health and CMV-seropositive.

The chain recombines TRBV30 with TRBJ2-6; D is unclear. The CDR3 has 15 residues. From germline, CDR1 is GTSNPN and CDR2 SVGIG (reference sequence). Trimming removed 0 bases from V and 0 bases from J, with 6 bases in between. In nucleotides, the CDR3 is TGTGCCTGGAGTGTAACCCGCTCTGGGGCCAACGTCCTGACTTTC. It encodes CAWSVTRSGANVLTF.

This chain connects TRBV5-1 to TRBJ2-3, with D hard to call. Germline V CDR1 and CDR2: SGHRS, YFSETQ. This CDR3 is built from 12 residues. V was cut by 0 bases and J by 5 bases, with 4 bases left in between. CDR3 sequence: CASSLGLDTQYF. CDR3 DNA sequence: TGCGCCAGCAGCTTGGGCCTAGATACGCAGTATTTT.

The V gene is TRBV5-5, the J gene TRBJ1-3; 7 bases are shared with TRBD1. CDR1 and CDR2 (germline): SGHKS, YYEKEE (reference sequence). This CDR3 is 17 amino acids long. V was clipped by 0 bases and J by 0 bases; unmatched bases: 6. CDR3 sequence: CASSLGTGSNSGNTIYF. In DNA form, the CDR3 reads TGTGCCAGCAGCTTGGGGACAGGATCAAACTCTGGAAACACCATATATTTT.

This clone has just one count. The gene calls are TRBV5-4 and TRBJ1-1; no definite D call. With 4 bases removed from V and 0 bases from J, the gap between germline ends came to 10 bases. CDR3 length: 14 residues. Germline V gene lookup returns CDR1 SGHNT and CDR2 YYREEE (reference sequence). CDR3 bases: TGTGCCAGCAGCCTGCCCTTAATGAACACTGAAGCTTTCTTT. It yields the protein CASSLPLMNTEAFF. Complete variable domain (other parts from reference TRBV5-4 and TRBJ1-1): ETGVTQSPTHLIKTRGQQVTLRCSSQSGHNTVSWYQQALGQGPQFIFQYYREEENGRGNFPPRFSGLQFPNYSSELNVNALELDDSALYLCASSLPLMNTEAFFGQGTRLTVV.

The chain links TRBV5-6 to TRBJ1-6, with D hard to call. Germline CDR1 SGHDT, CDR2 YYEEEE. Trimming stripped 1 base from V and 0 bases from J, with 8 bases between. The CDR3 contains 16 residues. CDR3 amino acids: CASSLFRSSYNSPLHF. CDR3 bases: TGTGCCAGCAGCTTGTTCCGAAGCTCCTATAATTCACCCCTCCACTTT. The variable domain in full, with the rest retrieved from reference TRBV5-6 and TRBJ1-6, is DAGVTQSPTHLIKTRGQQVTLRCSPKSGHDTVSWYQQALGQGPQFIFQYYEEEERQRGNFPDRFSGHQFPNYSSELNVNALLLGDSALYLCASSLFRSSYNSPLHFGNGTRLTVT.

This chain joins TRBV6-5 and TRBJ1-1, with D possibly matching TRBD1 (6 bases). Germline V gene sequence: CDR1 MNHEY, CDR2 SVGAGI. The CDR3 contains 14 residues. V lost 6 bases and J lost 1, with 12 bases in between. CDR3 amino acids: CASRLTGQNTEAFF. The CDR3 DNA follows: TGTGCCAGCAGACTAACGGGACAGAACACTGAAGCTTTCTTT.

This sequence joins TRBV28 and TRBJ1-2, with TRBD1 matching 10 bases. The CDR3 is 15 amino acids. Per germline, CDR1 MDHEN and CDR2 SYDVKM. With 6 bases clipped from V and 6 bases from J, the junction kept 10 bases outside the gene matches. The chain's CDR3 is CASSPPGQGLHGYTF. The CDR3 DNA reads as TGTGCCAGCAGCCCTCCGGGACAGGGGCTCCATGGCTACACCTTC.

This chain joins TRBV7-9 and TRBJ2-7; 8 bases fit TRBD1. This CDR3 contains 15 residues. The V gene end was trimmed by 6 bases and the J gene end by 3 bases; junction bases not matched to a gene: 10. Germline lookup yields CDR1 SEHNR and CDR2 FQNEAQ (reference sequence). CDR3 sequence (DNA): TGTGCCAGCAGTAAAGGACAGGGTGCAGACTACGAGCAGTACTTC. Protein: CASSKGQGADYEQYF.

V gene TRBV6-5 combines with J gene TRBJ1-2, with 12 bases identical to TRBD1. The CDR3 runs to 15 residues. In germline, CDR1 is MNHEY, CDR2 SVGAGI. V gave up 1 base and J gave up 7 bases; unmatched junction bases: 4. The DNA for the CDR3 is TGTGCCAGCAGTTACTGGGGACAGGGGGCGCGTGGCTACACCTTC. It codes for CASSYWGQGARGYTF.

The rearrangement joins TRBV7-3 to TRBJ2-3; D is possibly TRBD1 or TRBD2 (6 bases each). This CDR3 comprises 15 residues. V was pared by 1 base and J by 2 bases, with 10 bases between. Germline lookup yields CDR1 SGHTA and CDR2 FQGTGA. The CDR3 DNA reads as TGTGCCAGCAGCTTAATCGGGGGCCCCACAGATACGCAGTATTTT. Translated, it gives CASSLIGGPTDTQYF.

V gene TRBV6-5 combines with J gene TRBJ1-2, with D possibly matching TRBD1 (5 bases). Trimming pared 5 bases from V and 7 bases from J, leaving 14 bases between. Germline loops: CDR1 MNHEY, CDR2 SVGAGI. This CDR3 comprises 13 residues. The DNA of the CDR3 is TGTGCCAGCAGTGCCCGGGGCAGACTTGGCTACACCTTC. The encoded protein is CASSARGRLGYTF.

The CDR3 reads CASSGGPTGREKLFF. The CDR3 DNA sequence: TGCGCCAGCAGTGGCGGACCGACCGGACGGGAAAAACTGTTTTTT. This chain joins TRBV5-1 and TRBJ1-4, with unresolved D. From germline, CDR1 is SGHRS and CDR2 YFSETQ. V lost 5 bases and J lost 8, with 19 bases in between. This CDR3 is built from 15 residues.

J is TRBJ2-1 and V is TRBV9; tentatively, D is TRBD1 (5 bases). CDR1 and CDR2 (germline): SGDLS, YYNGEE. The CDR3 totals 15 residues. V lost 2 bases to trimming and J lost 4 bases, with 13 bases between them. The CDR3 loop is CASSVLQENYNEQFF. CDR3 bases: TGTGCCAGCAGCGTTCTACAGGAGAATTACAATGAGCAGTTCTTC.

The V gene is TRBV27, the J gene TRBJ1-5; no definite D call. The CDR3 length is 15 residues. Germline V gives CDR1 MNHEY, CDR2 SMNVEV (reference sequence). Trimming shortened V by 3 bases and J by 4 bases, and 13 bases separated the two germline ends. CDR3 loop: CASSLGMPENQPQHF. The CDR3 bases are TGTGCCAGCAGTTTGGGGATGCCCGAGAATCAGCCCCAGCATTTT.

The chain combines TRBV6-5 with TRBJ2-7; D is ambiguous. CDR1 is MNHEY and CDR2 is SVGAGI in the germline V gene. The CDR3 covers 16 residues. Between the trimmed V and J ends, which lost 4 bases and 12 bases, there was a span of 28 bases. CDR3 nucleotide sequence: TGTGCCAGCAGTTTGCAGCGTCTCGGTCTACGAGCGCCTCTGTACTTC. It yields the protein CASSLQRLGLRAPLYF.

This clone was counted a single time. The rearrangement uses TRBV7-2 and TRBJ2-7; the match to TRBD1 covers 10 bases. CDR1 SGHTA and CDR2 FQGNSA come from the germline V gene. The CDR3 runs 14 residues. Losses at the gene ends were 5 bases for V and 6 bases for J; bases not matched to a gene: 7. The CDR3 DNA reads TGTGCCAGCAGCACCTACGGACAGGGGGTCGAGCAGTACTTC. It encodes CASSTYGQGVEQYF.

CDR3 in amino acids: CAWSRTGAGNTIYF. DNA of the CDR3: TGTGCCTGGAGTAGGACAGGGGCTGGAAACACCATATATTTT. The chain carries TRBV30 and TRBJ1-3, with TRBD1 identical over 9 bases. CDR3 length: 14 residues. Germline CDR1 and CDR2: GTSNPN and SVGIG (reference sequence). J lost 2 bases, V lost 2 bases, and 1 base had no gene match.

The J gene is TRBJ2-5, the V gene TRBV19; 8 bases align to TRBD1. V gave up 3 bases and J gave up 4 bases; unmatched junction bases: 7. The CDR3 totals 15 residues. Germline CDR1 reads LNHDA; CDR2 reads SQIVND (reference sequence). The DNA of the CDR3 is TGTGCCAGTAGTATTGGACAGGGCGGTAGAGAGACCCAGTACTTC. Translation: CASSIGQGGRETQYF.

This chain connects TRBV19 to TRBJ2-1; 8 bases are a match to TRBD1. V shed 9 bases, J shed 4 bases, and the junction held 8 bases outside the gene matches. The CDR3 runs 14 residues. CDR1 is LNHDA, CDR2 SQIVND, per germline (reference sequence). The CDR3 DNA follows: TGTGCCAGCCTACGCGGACAGGGATACAATGAGCAGTTCTTC. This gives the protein CASLRGQGYNEQFF.

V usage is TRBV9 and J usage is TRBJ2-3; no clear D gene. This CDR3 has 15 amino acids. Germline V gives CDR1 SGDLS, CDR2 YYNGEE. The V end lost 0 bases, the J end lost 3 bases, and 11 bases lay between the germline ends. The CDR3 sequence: CASSVAPLQTDTQYF. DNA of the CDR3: TGTGCCAGCAGCGTAGCCCCGCTCCAGACAGATACGCAGTATTTT.

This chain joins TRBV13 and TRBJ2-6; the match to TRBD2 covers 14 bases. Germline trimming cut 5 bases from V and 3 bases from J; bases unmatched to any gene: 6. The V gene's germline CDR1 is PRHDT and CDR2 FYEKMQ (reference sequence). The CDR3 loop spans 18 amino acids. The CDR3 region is CASSPWTSGRFGANVLTF. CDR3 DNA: TGTGCCAGCAGCCCATGGACTAGCGGGAGGTTTGGGGCCAACGTCCTGACTTTC.

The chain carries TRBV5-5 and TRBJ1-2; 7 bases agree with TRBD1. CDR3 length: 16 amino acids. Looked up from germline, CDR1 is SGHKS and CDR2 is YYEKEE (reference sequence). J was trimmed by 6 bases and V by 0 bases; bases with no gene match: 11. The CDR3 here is CASSLGLLVGGNGYTF. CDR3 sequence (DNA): TGTGCCAGCAGCTTGGGCCTCTTGGTAGGGGGCAATGGCTACACCTTC.

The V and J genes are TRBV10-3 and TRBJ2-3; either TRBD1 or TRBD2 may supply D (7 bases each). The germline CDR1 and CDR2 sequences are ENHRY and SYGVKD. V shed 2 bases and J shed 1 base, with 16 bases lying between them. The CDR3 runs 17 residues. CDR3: CAISEGEGAWGTDTQYF. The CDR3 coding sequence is TGTGCCATCAGTGAGGGGGAGGGGGCGTGGGGCACAGATACGCAGTATTTT.

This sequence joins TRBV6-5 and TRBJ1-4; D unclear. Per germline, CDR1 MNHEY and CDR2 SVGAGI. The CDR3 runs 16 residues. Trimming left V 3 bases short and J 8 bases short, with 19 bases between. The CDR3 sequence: CASSYGRPPSREKLFF. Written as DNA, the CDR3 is TGTGCCAGCAGTTATGGCAGACCCCCTTCGAGGGAAAAACTGTTTTTT.

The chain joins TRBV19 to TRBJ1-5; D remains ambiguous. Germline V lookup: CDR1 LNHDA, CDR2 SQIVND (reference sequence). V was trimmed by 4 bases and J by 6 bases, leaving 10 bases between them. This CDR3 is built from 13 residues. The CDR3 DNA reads TGTGCCAGTAGTAAGGGTTGGAGTCAGCCCCAGCATTTT. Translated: CASSKGWSQPQHF.

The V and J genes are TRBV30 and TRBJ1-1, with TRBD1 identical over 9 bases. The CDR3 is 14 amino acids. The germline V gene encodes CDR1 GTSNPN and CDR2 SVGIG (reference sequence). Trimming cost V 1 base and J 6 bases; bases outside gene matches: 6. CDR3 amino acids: CAWSAQGANPEAFF. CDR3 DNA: TGTGCCTGGAGTGCACAGGGGGCTAACCCTGAAGCTTTCTTT. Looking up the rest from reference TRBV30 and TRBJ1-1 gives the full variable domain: SQTIHQWPATLVQPVGSPLSLECTVEGTSNPNLYWYRQAAGRGLQLLFYSVGIGQISSEVPQNLSASRPQDRQFILSSKKLLLSDSGFYLCAWSAQGANPEAFFGQGTRLTVV.

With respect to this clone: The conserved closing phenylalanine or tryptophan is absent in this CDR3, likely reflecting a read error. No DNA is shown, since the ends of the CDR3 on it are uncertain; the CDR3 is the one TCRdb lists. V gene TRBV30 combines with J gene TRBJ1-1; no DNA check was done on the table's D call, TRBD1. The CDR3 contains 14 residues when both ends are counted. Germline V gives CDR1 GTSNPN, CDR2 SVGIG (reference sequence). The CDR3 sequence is CAWSVRGGTANAYI.